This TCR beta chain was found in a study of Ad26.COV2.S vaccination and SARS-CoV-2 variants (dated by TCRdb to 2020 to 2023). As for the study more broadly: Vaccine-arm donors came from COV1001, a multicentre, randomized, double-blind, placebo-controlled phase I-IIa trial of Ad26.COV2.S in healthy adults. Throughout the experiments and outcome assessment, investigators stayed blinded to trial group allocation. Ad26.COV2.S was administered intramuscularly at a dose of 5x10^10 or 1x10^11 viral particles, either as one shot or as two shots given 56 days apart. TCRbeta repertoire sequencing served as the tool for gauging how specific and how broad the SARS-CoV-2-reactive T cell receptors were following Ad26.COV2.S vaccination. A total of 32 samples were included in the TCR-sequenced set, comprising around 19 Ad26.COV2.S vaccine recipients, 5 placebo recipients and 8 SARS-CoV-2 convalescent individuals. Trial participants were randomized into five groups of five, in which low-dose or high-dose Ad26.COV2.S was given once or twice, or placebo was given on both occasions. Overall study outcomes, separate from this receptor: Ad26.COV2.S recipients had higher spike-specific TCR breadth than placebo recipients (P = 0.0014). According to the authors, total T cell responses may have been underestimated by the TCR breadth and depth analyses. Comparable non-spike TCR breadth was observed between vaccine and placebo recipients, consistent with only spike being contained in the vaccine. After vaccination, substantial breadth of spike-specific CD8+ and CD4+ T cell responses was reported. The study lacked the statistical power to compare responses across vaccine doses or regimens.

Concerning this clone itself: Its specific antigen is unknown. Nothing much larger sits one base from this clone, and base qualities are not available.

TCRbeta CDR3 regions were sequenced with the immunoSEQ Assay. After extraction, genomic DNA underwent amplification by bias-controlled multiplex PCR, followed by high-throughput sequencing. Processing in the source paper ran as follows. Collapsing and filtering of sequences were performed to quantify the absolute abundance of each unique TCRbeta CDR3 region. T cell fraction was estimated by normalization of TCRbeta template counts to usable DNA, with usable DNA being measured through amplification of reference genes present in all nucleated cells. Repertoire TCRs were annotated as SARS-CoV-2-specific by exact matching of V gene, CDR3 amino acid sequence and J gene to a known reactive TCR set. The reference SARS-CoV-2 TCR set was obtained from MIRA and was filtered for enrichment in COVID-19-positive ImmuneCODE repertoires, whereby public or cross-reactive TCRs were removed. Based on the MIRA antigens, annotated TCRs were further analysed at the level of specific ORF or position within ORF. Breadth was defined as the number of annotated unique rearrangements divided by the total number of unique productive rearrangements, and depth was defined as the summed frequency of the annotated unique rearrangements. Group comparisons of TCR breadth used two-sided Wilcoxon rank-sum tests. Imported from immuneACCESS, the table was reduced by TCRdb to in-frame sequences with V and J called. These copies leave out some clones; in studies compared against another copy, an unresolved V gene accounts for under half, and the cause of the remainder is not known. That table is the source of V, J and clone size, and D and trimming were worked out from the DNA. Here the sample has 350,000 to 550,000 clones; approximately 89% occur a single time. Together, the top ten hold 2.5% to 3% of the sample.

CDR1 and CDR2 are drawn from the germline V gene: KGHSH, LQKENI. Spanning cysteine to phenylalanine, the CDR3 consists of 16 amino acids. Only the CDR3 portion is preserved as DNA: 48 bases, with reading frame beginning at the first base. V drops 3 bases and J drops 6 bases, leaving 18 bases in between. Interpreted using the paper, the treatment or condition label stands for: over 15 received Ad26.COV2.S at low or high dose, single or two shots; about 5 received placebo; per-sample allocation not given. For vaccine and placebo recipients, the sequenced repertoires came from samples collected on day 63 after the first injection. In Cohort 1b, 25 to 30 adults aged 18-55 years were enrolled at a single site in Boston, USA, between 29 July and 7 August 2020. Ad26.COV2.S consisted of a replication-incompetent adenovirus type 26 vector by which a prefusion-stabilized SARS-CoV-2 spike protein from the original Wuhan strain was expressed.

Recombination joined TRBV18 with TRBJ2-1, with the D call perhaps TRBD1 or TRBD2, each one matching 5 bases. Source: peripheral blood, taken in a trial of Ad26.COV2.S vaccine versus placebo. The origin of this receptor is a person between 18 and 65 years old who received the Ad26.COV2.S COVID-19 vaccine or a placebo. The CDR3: CASSPLGTRPGNEQFF. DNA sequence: TGTGCCAGCTCACCTTTGGGGACCAGGCCCGGCAATGAGCAGTTCTTC.